This is a list of T cell receptor beta chains from one sample in a study of T cells in Graves' hyperthyroidism and ophthalmopathy. TCRdb reanalysed the multiplex PCR reads using MiXCR and keeps one entry per CDR3 protein. The table lists 250,000 to 300,000 distinct CDR3 sequences, less than 20% of them singletons. The sample taken for sequencing was blood. The origin of the receptors is a man over 45 with Graves' ophthalmopathy. Both conserved end residues are trimmed from each CDR3. The D gene is left open where the match is weak.

J gene,CDR3 length,D gene,V gene,CDR3 protein
TRBJ1-6,11,TRBD1,TRBV12-3/TRBV12-4,ASSLTGESPLH
TRBJ2-3,13,NA,TRBV20-1,SARGWAEVTDTQY
TRBJ1-2,13,TRBD1,TRBV4-1,ASSQPRQGNYGYT
TRBJ2-2,11,NA,TRBV27,ASSLVFTGELF
TRBJ2-1,15,TRBD2,TRBV14,ASSQDAQAGAYNEQF
TRBJ1-1,12,NA,TRBV28,STGRESMNTEAF
TRBJ2-5,12,NA,TRBV10-3,AISQGGNQETQY
TRBJ2-7,13,NA,TRBV5-1,ASSLEGGRLDEQY
TRBJ2-1,14,NA,TRBV13,ASSAGGGVIRGEQF
TRBJ2-1,11,NA,TRBV4-1,ASSQDPTNEQF
TRBJ2-1,12,NA,TRBV5-8,ASRYRQSYNEQF
TRBJ1-2,12,NA,TRBV24-1,ATSDSMGLYGYT
TRBJ2-2,10,NA,TRBV28,ASFENTGELF
TRBJ2-2,12,NA,TRBV11-2,ASSEGVLVGELF
TRBJ2-6,14,NA,TRBV6-1,ASRGAEAPGANVLT
TRBJ2-2,15,TRBD2,TRBV20-1,SARISLLAGVAGELF
TRBJ2-5,12,NA,TRBV30,AWRTPGTLETQY
TRBJ1-1,12,NA,TRBV5-4,ASSPDQIRTEAF
TRBJ2-7,16,TRBD2,TRBV7-3,ASSYPGLAGVVPYEQY
TRBJ2-2,15,NA,TRBV3-1,ASSQEVAATNTGELF
TRBJ2-7,12,TRBD2,TRBV7-3,ASSLGLGPAEQY
TRBJ2-7,9,NA,TRBV28,ASRKSYEQY
TRBJ2-7,11,NA,TRBV20-1,SAPGTWPYEQY
TRBJ2-2,15,TRBD2,TRBV7-9,ASSYGLRTSGTGELF
TRBJ1-3,13,TRBD1,TRBV28,ASSEGQGSGNTIY
TRBJ2-1,14,NA,TRBV7-9,ASSLARGLDYNEQF
TRBJ1-1,12,TRBD1,TRBV18,ASFTTGVNTEAF